Each of the 25 T cell receptor beta chains below was sequenced from the same sample in a study of shared clonotypes between healthy human individuals. Using immunoSEQ multiplex PCR, the repertoire was profiled, and TCRdb retains in-frame clones only, with some absent. Among approximately 640,000 clones listed, less than 80% were seen once. The specimen was memory CD4+ T cells sorted from blood. Subset defined: CD45RA-negative fraction. The receptors were gathered from a woman between 25 and 40 years old in good health.

The J gene is TRBJ2-1, the V gene TRBV29-1, with 15 bases lining up with TRBD2. J was trimmed by 9 bases and V by 4 bases; bases with no gene match: 7. In germline, CDR1 is SQVTM, CDR2 ANQGSEA. The CDR3 contains 15 residues. The DNA of the CDR3 is TGCAGCGTTGTGGGACTAGCGGGAGGTCTTGGTGAGCAGTTCTTC. It is translated as CSVVGLAGGLGEQFF.

This clone came up once. The rearrangement uses TRBV4-1 and TRBJ2-4; D unclear. Germline CDR1 reads MGHRA; CDR2 reads YSYEKL. The germline V and J ends were trimmed by 4 bases and 0 bases, with 16 bases remaining between them. The CDR3 is 17 amino acids. The CDR3 is CASSPDLGRAAKNIQYF. In DNA form, the CDR3 reads TGCGCCAGCAGCCCAGACCTCGGGCGAGCAGCCAAAAACATTCAGTACTTC.

The table lists this clone with a few counts. Other DNA variants within this sample encode the same CDR3. This chain links TRBV28 with TRBJ2-7; D not certain. This CDR3 has 11 residues. With 6 bases removed from V and 2 bases from J, the gap between germline ends came to 5 bases. Germline V gene lookup returns CDR1 MDHEN and CDR2 SYDVKM. CDR3 DNA: TGTGCCAGCAGCTCCACCTACGAGCAGTACTTC. Residues: CASSSTYEQYF. Supplemented by reference TRBV28 and TRBJ2-7, the full variable domain reads DVKVTQSSRYLVKRTGEKVFLECVQDMDHENMFWYRQDPGLGLRLIYFSYDVKMKEKGDIPEGYSVSREKKERFSLILESASTNQTSMYLCASSSTYEQYFGPGTRLTVT.

A word on this clone: This clone may be a read error of a much larger clone one base away. The gene calls are TRBV7-6 and TRBJ2-7, with TRBD2 matching over 8 bases. This CDR3 contains 13 residues. Germline assignment: CDR1 SGHVS and CDR2 FNYEAQ. J gave up 2 bases and V 6 bases, and 3 bases lay outside the gene matches. This CDR3 reads CASSRGRTYEQYF. For the CDR3, the DNA is TGTGCCAGCAGTCGCGGGAGGACCTACGAGCAGTACTTC.

The chain carries TRBV5-1 and TRBJ2-2; 11 bases agree with TRBD2. The trim removed 2 bases at V and 3 bases at J, leaving 3 bases unmatched. Per the germline V gene, CDR1 is SGHRS and CDR2 is YFSETQ. The CDR3 sequence is 16 residues long. CDR3 amino acids: CASSLLAGEDTGELFF. DNA for the CDR3: TGCGCCAGCAGCTTACTAGCGGGAGAAGACACCGGGGAGCTGTTTTTT.

The V and J genes are TRBV6-5 and TRBJ2-2; D perhaps matches TRBD2 (6 bases). Per the germline V gene, CDR1 is MNHEY and CDR2 is SVGAGI. Trimming removed 4 bases from V and 6 bases from J, with 18 bases in between. This CDR3 has 16 residues. CDR3 nucleotide sequence: TGTGCCAGCAGTTCCAAACTAGCCGATGGTTCCGGGGAGCTGTTTTTT. It codes for CASSSKLADGSGELFF.

This chain's CDR3 is CASLTEPGTHRNEQFF. The CDR3 DNA reads as TGCGCCAGCCTCACAGAACCCGGGACGCATCGAAATGAGCAGTTCTTC. V usage is TRBV5-1 and J usage is TRBJ2-1; tentatively, D is TRBD1 or TRBD2 (5 bases each). The germline V and J ends were trimmed by 7 bases and 7 bases, with 24 bases remaining between them. The CDR3 has 16 residues. In germline, CDR1 is SGHRS, CDR2 YFSETQ. Variable domain in full (rest from reference TRBV5-1 and TRBJ2-1): KAGVTQTPRYLIKTRGQQVTLSCSPISGHRSVSWYQQTPGQGLQFLFEYFSETQRNKGNFPGRFSGRQFSNSRSEMNVSTLELGDSALYLCASLTEPGTHRNEQFFGPGTRLTVL.

The chain links TRBV28 to TRBJ1-2; D perhaps matches TRBD1 (5 bases). This CDR3 contains 12 residues. CDR1 and CDR2 (germline): MDHEN, SYDVKM. V was cut by 5 bases and J by 7 bases, with 11 bases left in between. This chain's CDR3 is CASSAGLSGYTF. The DNA for the CDR3 is TGTGCCAGCAGTGCAGGGTTAAGTGGCTACACCTTC.

V gene TRBV9 combines with J gene TRBJ1-1; possible D gene TRBD1, 5 bases. The CDR3 loop spans 17 amino acids. CDR1 is SGDLS and CDR2 is YYNGEE in the germline V gene. Between the trimmed V and J ends, which lost 0 bases and 2 bases, there was a span of 17 bases. CDR3 nucleotides: TGTGCCAGCAGCGTAGCTATCTTCTCGACAGATAACACTGAAGCTTTCTTT. It yields the protein CASSVAIFSTDNTEAFF.

This chain links TRBV7-9 with TRBJ2-3; 11 bases line up with TRBD2. J lost 8 bases, V lost 0 bases, and 4 bases had no gene match. Per the germline V gene, CDR1 is SEHNR and CDR2 is FQNEAQ (reference sequence). CDR3 size: 15 residues. The CDR3 loop is CASSLALAGGGTQYF. DNA of the CDR3: TGTGCCAGCAGCTTAGCTCTAGCGGGGGGCGGTACGCAGTATTTT.

The chain couples TRBV27 to TRBJ1-5; D might be TRBD1 (5 bases). V shed 2 bases and J shed 6 bases, with 11 bases lying between them. The CDR3 totals 14 residues. The V gene's germline CDR1 is MNHEY and CDR2 SMNVEV (reference sequence). As DNA, the CDR3 is TGTGCCAGCAGTTTAACTCAGGGCGGTCAGCCCCAGCATTTT. Protein product: CASSLTQGGQPQHF.

This clone appeared once. The chain carries TRBV19 and TRBJ2-2, with 8 positions matching TRBD2. Trimming removed 9 bases from V and 6 bases from J; junction bases left unmatched: 18. This CDR3 spans 17 amino acids. CDR1 is LNHDA and CDR2 is SQIVND in the germline V gene (reference sequence). The CDR3 loop is CASLGLDRGGGAGELFF. CDR3 coding DNA: TGTGCCAGCCTGGGACTAGATCGCGGTGGAGGCGCCGGGGAGCTGTTTTTT.

V gene TRBV5-1 combines with J gene TRBJ2-7, with 7 bases that match TRBD1. The CDR3 covers 17 residues. Trimming cost V 4 bases and J 6 bases; bases outside gene matches: 19. The germline V gene has CDR1 SGHRS and CDR2 YFSETQ. Written as DNA, the CDR3 is TGCGCCAGCAGCATCGGATGGACAGGAAAGGGTGGTGGCGAGCAGTACTTC. It encodes CASSIGWTGKGGGEQYF.

This clone has more than one count but fewer than ten. Other nucleotide sequences from this sample produce the same CDR3. The V call is TRBV19, the J call TRBJ2-3; D not certain. In germline, CDR1 is LNHDA, CDR2 SQIVND (reference sequence). The V end lost 5 bases, the J end lost 5 bases, and 5 bases lay between the germline ends. CDR3 length: 11 residues. The CDR3 here is CASSRRDTQYF. CDR3 nucleotide sequence: TGTGCCAGTAGTCGAAGAGATACGCAGTATTTT.

V and J are TRBV28 and TRBJ2-3; D may be TRBD1 (5 bases). Germline V gene sequence: CDR1 MDHEN, CDR2 SYDVKM. The V gene lost 6 bases and the J gene lost 8 bases, with 21 bases spanning the gap. CDR3 length equals 15 residues. Written as DNA, the CDR3 is TGTGCCAGCAGCCTAAGGGGTAGCTGGGTCGGTACGCAGTATTTT. Its translation is CASSLRGSWVGTQYF.

The rearrangement joins TRBV6-1 to TRBJ2-6; no definite D call. CDR1 MNHNS and CDR2 SASEGT come from the germline V gene. There are 13 residues in the CDR3. V lost 7 bases, J lost 2 bases, and 6 bases lay in between. CDR3 DNA: TGTGCCAGCACGCCCACTGGGGCCAACGTCCTGACTTTC. It codes for CASTPTGANVLTF.

This chain connects TRBV4-1 to TRBJ1-4; D not certain. Trimming cost V 3 bases and J 6 bases, with 14 bases left between them. This CDR3 spans 15 amino acids. The germline V gene has CDR1 MGHRA and CDR2 YSYEKL. The CDR3 protein is CASSQSHEEDEKLFF. Here the CDR3 DNA reads TGCGCCAGCAGCCAGTCACACGAAGAGGATGAAAAACTGTTTTTT.

Only a few counts were recorded for this clone. The chain employs TRBV14 and TRBJ2-1, with 10 bases aligning to TRBD2. The CDR3 runs 15 residues. V dropped 3 bases and J dropped 4; count of bases not matched to a gene: 3. Germline CDR1 SGHDN, CDR2 FVKESK. The CDR3 here is CASSQASGGYNEQFF. The CDR3 DNA follows: TGTGCCAGCAGCCAGGCTAGCGGGGGTTACAATGAGCAGTTCTTC. Together with reference TRBV14 and TRBJ2-1, the CDR3 gives the full variable domain: EAGVTQFPSHSVIEKGQTVTLRCDPISGHDNLYWYRRVMGKEIKFLLHFVKESKQDESGMPNNRFLAERTGGTYSTLKVQPAELEDSGVYFCASSQASGGYNEQFFGPGTRLTVL.

Details on this clone: At one end the junction does not follow the germline gene, possibly because of a read error. The chain recombines TRBV7-8 with TRBJ2-3; possibly TRBD2 for D (5 bases). This CDR3 is 16 amino acids long. Germline assignment: CDR1 SGHVS and CDR2 FQNEAQ. The CDR3 coding sequence is TGCGCCAGCAGCCAAGCGCATCTAGCTGGCACAGATACGCAGTATTTT. Translation gives CASSQAHLAGTDTQYF.

This clone came up once. V is TRBV6-6 and J is TRBJ2-7; tentatively, D is TRBD1 (6 bases). The V end lost 6 bases, the J end lost 3 bases, and 12 bases lay between the germline ends. The CDR3 extends over 13 amino acids. Germline lookup yields CDR1 MNHNY and CDR2 SVGAGI (reference sequence). Written as DNA, the CDR3 is TGTGCCAGCAGCCGCACAGGGATCTACGAGCAGTACTTC. It yields the protein CASSRTGIYEQYF.

V and J are TRBV2 and TRBJ1-2, with TRBD1 matching over 7 bases. The CDR3 loop spans 15 amino acids. The trim removed 1 base at V and 3 bases at J, leaving 5 bases unmatched. Germline CDR1 SNHLY, CDR2 FYNNEI. This chain's CDR3 is CASSEGTGGHYGYTF. In DNA, the CDR3 is TGTGCCAGCAGTGAAGGGACAGGTGGGCACTATGGCTACACCTTC.

This chain links TRBV5-1 with TRBJ2-7, with no clear D. Germline V gene data show CDR1 as SGHRS and CDR2 as YFSETQ. CDR3 size: 11 residues. Trimming removed 4 bases at V and 3 bases at J, with 5 bases between. CDR3 residues: CASSNDYEQYF. In nucleotides, the CDR3 is TGCGCCAGCAGCAACGACTACGAGCAGTACTTC.

As DNA, the CDR3 is TGTGCCAGCAGTTCTCCGGGATTTCGGGGGGACGAGCAGTACTTC. This translates into CASSSPGFRGDEQYF. The rearrangement uses TRBV28 and TRBJ2-5; TRBD2 agrees at 7 bases. The J call is uncertain, as TRBJ2-7 better fits the DNA end. CDR1 is MDHEN and CDR2 is SYDVKM in the germline V gene. The CDR3 has 15 residues.

This clone was recorded only once. The chain links TRBV7-9 to TRBJ1-1; 7 bases match TRBD1. CDR1 is SEHNR and CDR2 is FQNEAQ in the germline V gene (reference sequence). This CDR3 is 14 amino acids long. V shed 1 base, J shed 4 bases, and the junction held 3 bases outside the gene matches. CDR3 nucleotide sequence: TGTGCCAGCAGCTTAGGCAGGGGGGTCACTGAAGCTTTCTTT. Translating gives CASSLGRGVTEAFF.

The V and J genes are TRBV28 and TRBJ2-5, with TRBD1 matching 7 bases. CDR3 length: 16 residues. Germline V CDR1 and CDR2: MDHEN, SYDVKM. Losses at the gene ends were 4 bases for V and 5 bases for J; bases not matched to a gene: 13. The CDR3 sequence is CASSSPDRVFWETQYF. The CDR3 DNA sequence: TGTGCCAGCAGTTCCCCTGACAGGGTGTTCTGGGAGACCCAGTACTTC.